This TCR beta chain comes out of a study of blood T cell repertoires in COVID-19. About the study: Samples representing acute and convalescent COVID-19 were sourced from the United States, Italy and Spain. PBMCs, B-cell-depleted T cells, or T cells provided the cDNA or gDNA that made up the material.

CDR1 and CDR2 (germline): GTSNPN, SVGIG (reference sequence). The length of the CDR3 is 14 residues. Germline trimming cut 7 bases from V and 5 bases from J; bases unmatched to any gene: 9. In the authors' methods: Reference gene primers were amplified, and this amplification served to estimate nucleated cell counts. Some clones are missing from TCRdb's copy, which holds only in-frame ones; the method was immunoSEQ multiplex PCR. V, J and clone size reflect that table, while D and trimming were determined from the DNA. Of more than 250,000 clones in the sample, 65% to 90% are singletons; the top ten hold 5% to 6.5%.

Sequenced sample: peripheral blood. This clonotype was obtained from a man aged 45-65 years with active or convalescent COVID-19. This chain uses TRBV30 with TRBJ1-4, with 8 bases that match TRBD1. In DNA, the CDR3 is TGTGCCTCAACCCAGGGGGCCGTCAATGAAAAACTGTTTTTT. As protein: CASTQGAVNEKLFF. The entire variable domain, with the rest obtained from reference TRBV30 and TRBJ1-4, is as follows: SQTIHQWPATLVQPVGSPLSLECTVEGTSNPNLYWYRQAAGRGLQLLFYSVGIGQISSEVPQNLSASRPQDRQFILSSKKLLLSDSGFYLCASTQGAVNEKLFFGSGTQLSVL.